These 22 T cell receptor beta chains were sequenced from one sample in a study of beta chain features in type 1 diabetes. Findings and caveats of the study: The study found moderately but significantly shorter TCRB CDR3s in all four CD4+ subsets of Type 1 diabetes patients.

Expressed TCRB transcripts were sequenced, since all the RNA that had been isolated was reverse transcribed. The assay was immunoSEQ multiplex PCR, and TCRdb's table has in-frame clones only and misses some. The table shows 300,000 to 400,000 clones, with roughly 13% occurring only once. No antigen is known for these receptors. What was sequenced was naive CD4+ T cells from blood. The receptors derive from a woman under 30 with type 1 diabetes.

The table lists this clone with a few counts. The chain is built from TRBV4-1 and TRBJ2-1; 12 nucleotides match TRBD2. J gave up 4 bases and V 4 bases, and 11 bases lay outside the gene matches. CDR3 length equals 18 residues. Germline values: CDR1 MGHRA, CDR2 YSYEKL. DNA for the CDR3: TGCGCCAGCAGCCCCGGACTAGCGGGAAGGTCTCTATACAATGAGCAGTTCTTC. Translated, it gives CASSPGLAGRSLYNEQFF.

This clone was counted only a few times. The V gene is TRBV6-5, the J gene TRBJ1-1; TRBD1 agrees at 8 bases. The CDR3 is 13 amino acids. Trimming at V came to 6 bases and at J to 1 base, leaving 1 base not matched to a gene. Germline V gene data show CDR1 as MNHEY and CDR2 as SVGAGI. CDR3 coding DNA: TGTGCCAGCAGCGGACAGGGGAACACTGAAGCTTTCTTT. The encoded protein is CASSGQGNTEAFF.

This rearrangement joins TRBV27 to TRBJ1-4; D remains unclear. Germline lookup yields CDR1 MNHEY and CDR2 SMNVEV (reference sequence). V lost 5 bases and J lost 8, with 18 bases in between. This CDR3 spans 15 amino acids. The chain's CDR3 is CASSSPGIPKEKLFF. The CDR3 region has the DNA TGTGCCAGCAGTAGCCCCGGTATCCCAAAGGAAAAACTGTTTTTT.

This chain joins TRBV29-1 and TRBJ1-1; D is undetermined. The CDR3 has 14 amino acids. Looked up from germline, CDR1 is SQVTM and CDR2 is ANQGSEA. The V and J ends lost 6 bases and 5 bases respectively, with 19 bases between them. CDR3 residues: CSVSVRERGTEAFF. CDR3 nucleotides: TGCAGCGTCTCGGTGAGGGAGAGAGGTACTGAAGCTTTCTTT.

Here the CDR3 DNA reads TGTGCCAGCAGCACCGGGACTAGCGGCGCCTACGAGCAGTACTTC. Protein: CASSTGTSGAYEQYF. The rearrangement uses TRBV6-1 and TRBJ2-7; 11 bases align to TRBD2. The CDR3 sequence is 15 residues long. V gave up 6 bases and J gave up 2 bases; unmatched junction bases: 6. CDR1 is MNHNS and CDR2 is SASEGT in the germline V gene.

The chain carries TRBV28 and TRBJ2-7; maybe TRBD1 (8 bases). The V and J ends lost 5 bases and 6 bases respectively, with 20 bases between them. There are 15 residues in the CDR3. In germline, CDR1 is MDHEN, CDR2 SYDVKM. This CDR3 reads CASSQVDRGGPEQYF. In DNA, the CDR3 is TGTGCCAGCAGTCAAGTCGACAGGGGAGGGCCCGAGCAGTACTTC.

The chain is built from TRBV7-9 and TRBJ2-7, with 9 positions matching TRBD1. Germline CDR1 SEHNR, CDR2 FQNEAQ (reference sequence). This CDR3 is built from 14 residues. Trimming at V came to 3 bases and at J to 6 bases, leaving 6 bases not matched to a gene. The DNA of the CDR3 is TGTGCCAGCAGCTTTTGGGACAGGGCTGGCGAGCAGTACTTC. Translation gives CASSFWDRAGEQYF. The variable domain in full, with the rest retrieved from reference TRBV7-9 and TRBJ2-7, is DTGVSQNPRHKITKRGQNVTFRCDPISEHNRLYWYRQTLGQGPEFLTYFQNEAQLEKSRLLSDRFSAERPKGSFSTLEIQRTEQGDSAMYLCASSFWDRAGEQYFGPGTRLTVT.

This clone showed up just a few times. The rearrangement joins TRBV29-1 to TRBJ2-3; possible D gene TRBD2, 6 bases. The germline gives CDR1 SQVTM, CDR2 ANQGSEA. The CDR3 sequence is 11 residues long. The V end was cut by 6 bases, the J end by 9 bases, with 13 bases between. CDR3: CSVGGSDTQYF. For the CDR3, the DNA is TGCAGCGTCGGAGGGAGCGACACGCAGTATTTT.

A few counts support this clone. The chain has TRBV4-2 and TRBJ2-7, with 7 bases fitting TRBD1. With V trimmed by 3 bases and J by 6 bases, 8 bases remained unmatched. This CDR3 is built from 14 residues. Germline values: CDR1 LGHNA, CDR2 YNFKEQ. CDR3 nucleotides: TGTGCCAGCAGCCAGACAGGGCTATCCGCCGAGCAGTACTTC. It specifies CASSQTGLSAEQYF.

The chain combines TRBV6-5 with TRBJ2-7; no definite D call. The CDR3 loop spans 11 amino acids. Germline V gives CDR1 MNHEY, CDR2 SVGAGI. V gave up 6 bases and J gave up 3 bases, with 6 bases separating them. The CDR3 sequence is CASRQIYEQYV. In DNA, the CDR3 is TGTGCCAGCAGACAGATCTACGAGCAGTACGTC.

This clone was counted a few times. The gene calls are TRBV19 and TRBJ1-2, with 7 bases lining up with TRBD1. The trim removed 5 bases at V and 7 bases at J, leaving 13 bases unmatched. There are 15 residues in the CDR3. Per the germline V gene, CDR1 is LNHDA and CDR2 is SQIVND (reference sequence). The CDR3 bases are TGTGCCAGTAGTCCACAGCAGACAGGGAATATTGGCTACACCTTC. Translating it yields CASSPQQTGNIGYTF.

V and J are TRBV11-3 and TRBJ2-4; D is uncertain. Trimming shortened V by 1 base and J by 3 bases, and 4 bases separated the two germline ends. The CDR3 totals 13 residues. Per the germline V gene, CDR1 is SGHNT and CDR2 is YENEEA. CDR3 region: CASSLVGKNIQYF. The CDR3 coding sequence is TGTGCCAGCAGCTTAGTCGGCAAAAACATTCAGTACTTC.

The chain combines TRBV5-1 with TRBJ1-2; D gene unclear. Germline V gene sequence: CDR1 SGHRS, CDR2 YFSETQ. Deletions cut 0 bases from V and 4 bases from J, with 16 bases between. The CDR3 runs 16 residues. The CDR3 here is CASSLAGSRRPYGYTF. CDR3 sequence (DNA): TGCGCCAGCAGCTTGGCCGGTTCACGTCGCCCCTATGGCTACACCTTC. The complete variable domain, with remaining parts taken from reference TRBV5-1 and TRBJ1-2, reads KAGVTQTPRYLIKTRGQQVTLSCSPISGHRSVSWYQQTPGQGLQFLFEYFSETQRNKGNFPGRFSGRQFSNSRSEMNVSTLELGDSALYLCASSLAGSRRPYGYTFGSGTRLTVV.

This clone appeared a few times. The same CDR3 also results from other DNA sequences found in this sample. The V and J genes are TRBV5-1 and TRBJ2-3, with D possibly being TRBD1 (6 bases). Germline values: CDR1 SGHRS, CDR2 YFSETQ. V lost 0 bases and J lost 3, with 8 bases in between. The CDR3 runs 14 residues. The CDR3 loop is CASSLGGRTDTQYF. The CDR3 nucleotides are TGCGCCAGCAGCTTGGGGGGGCGAACAGATACGCAGTATTTT.

The chain recombines TRBV4-1 with TRBJ2-1; TRBD2 aligns across 15 bases. The ends lost 4 bases at V and 7 bases at J; junction bases unmatched: 8. The CDR3 loop spans 17 amino acids. CDR1 MGHRA and CDR2 YSYEKL come from the germline V gene. Written as DNA, the CDR3 is TGCGCCAGCAGCCCCGAGACAGGACTAGCGGGAGGGAATGAGCAGTTCTTC. It is translated as CASSPETGLAGGNEQFF.

This chain links TRBV5-4 with TRBJ2-1; TRBD2 aligns across 13 bases. The ends lost 5 bases at V and 9 bases at J; junction bases unmatched: 8. Germline values: CDR1 SGHNT, CDR2 YYREEE (reference sequence). The CDR3 has 15 residues. In DNA form, the CDR3 reads TGTGCCAGCAGTAGGACTAGCGGGAGATGGGCTGAGCAGTTCTTC. Protein product: CASSRTSGRWAEQFF.

This chain uses TRBV19 with TRBJ1-5, with TRBD1 identical over 7 bases. Per germline, CDR1 LNHDA and CDR2 SQIVND (reference sequence). The CDR3 runs to 13 residues. Germline trimming cut 5 bases from V and 6 bases from J; bases unmatched to any gene: 4. CDR3 DNA: TGTGCCAGTAGTGATACAGGGGTTCAGCCCCAGCATTTT. Amino acids: CASSDTGVQPQHF.

The CDR3 loop reads CASSRAGQGGYGYTF. The DNA of the CDR3 is TGTGCCAGCAGCCGCGCCGGACAGGGTGGGTATGGCTACACCTTC. This rearrangement joins TRBV5-4 to TRBJ1-2; 8 nucleotides agree with TRBD1. V gave up 4 bases and J gave up 5 bases; unmatched junction bases: 10. Germline CDR1 SGHNT, CDR2 YYREEE (reference sequence). This CDR3 spans 15 amino acids.

The chain couples TRBV5-6 to TRBJ2-3, with 9 bases that match TRBD2. The CDR3 covers 16 residues. CDR1 is SGHDT, CDR2 YYEEEE, per germline. V gave up 1 base and J gave up 1 base; unmatched junction bases: 4. As DNA, the CDR3 is TGTGCCAGCAGCTTGATTGAGCGGGAGGGCACAGATACGCAGTATTTT. Its protein product is CASSLIEREGTDTQYF. Complete variable domain (other parts from reference TRBV5-6 and TRBJ2-3): DAGVTQSPTHLIKTRGQQVTLRCSPKSGHDTVSWYQQALGQGPQFIFQYYEEEERQRGNFPDRFSGHQFPNYSSELNVNALLLGDSALYLCASSLIEREGTDTQYFGPGTRLTVL.

This clone was seen only a few times. The chain carries TRBV2 and TRBJ1-1; D possibly corresponds to TRBD1 (6 bases). With 6 bases removed from V and 4 bases from J, the gap between germline ends came to 15 bases. CDR1 is SNHLY and CDR2 is FYNNEI in the germline V gene. The CDR3 sequence is 14 residues long. CDR3 sequence reads: CASRIDRTITEAFF. The DNA of the CDR3 is TGTGCCAGCAGGATAGACAGGACAATCACTGAAGCTTTCTTT.

This clone showed up just a few times. The CDR3 sequence: CASSGVDRESIQYF. The CDR3 nucleotides are TGCGCCAGCAGCGGCGTAGACAGGGAGAGCATTCAGTACTTC. This chain connects TRBV5-1 to TRBJ2-4; 7 bases match TRBD1. V shed 4 bases, J shed 9 bases, and the junction held 10 bases outside the gene matches. This CDR3 is built from 14 residues. Germline V lookup: CDR1 SGHRS, CDR2 YFSETQ.

This clone was recorded a few times. V and J are TRBV25-1 and TRBJ1-2; TRBD1 agrees at 7 bases. Germline CDR1 MGHDK, CDR2 SYGVNS. The ends lost 7 bases at V and 8 bases at J; junction bases unmatched: 7. The CDR3 sequence is 12 residues long. CDR3: CASTNGQAGYTF. The DNA of the CDR3 is TGTGCCAGCACCAACGGACAGGCCGGCTACACCTTC.